This record looks at one T cell receptor beta chain sequence and its context. In the authors' workflow: Reference gene primer amplification in the assay estimated nucleated cell counts. Some clones are missing from TCRdb's copy, which holds only in-frame ones; the method was immunoSEQ multiplex PCR. V and J calls and clone size follow that table, whereas D and trimming were derived from the DNA. The sample carries about 59,000 clones, around 67% recorded once. V lost 2 bases to trimming and J lost 2 bases; unmatched junction nucleotides: 9. The germline gives CDR1 MNHNS, CDR2 SASEGT. The CDR3 extends over 17 amino acids. This record comes from a study of blood T cell repertoires in COVID-19. Study-wide context: Sources were T cells, B-cell-depleted T cells, or PBMCs; the material itself was cDNA or gDNA.

What was sequenced was peripheral blood. The sequence derives from a woman aged 50 to 65 with active or convalescent COVID-19. The gene calls are TRBV6-1 and TRBJ2-3; the match to TRBD2 covers 8 bases. CDR3 residues: CASSESMAGGYTDTQYF. As DNA, the CDR3 is TGTGCCAGCAGTGAATCTATGGCGGGGGGATACACAGATACGCAGTATTTT.